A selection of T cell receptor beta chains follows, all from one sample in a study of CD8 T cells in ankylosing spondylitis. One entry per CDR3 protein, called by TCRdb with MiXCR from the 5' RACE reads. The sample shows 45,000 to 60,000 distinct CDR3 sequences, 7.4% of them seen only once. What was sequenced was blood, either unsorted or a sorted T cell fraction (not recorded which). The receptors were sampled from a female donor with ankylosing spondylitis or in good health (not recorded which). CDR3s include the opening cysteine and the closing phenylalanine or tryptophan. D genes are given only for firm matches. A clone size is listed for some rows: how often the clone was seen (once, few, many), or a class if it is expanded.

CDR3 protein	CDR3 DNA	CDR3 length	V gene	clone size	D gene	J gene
CASSLAPGKSTDTQYF	TGCGCCAGCAGCTTGGCCCCGGGGAAATCCACAGATACGCAGTATTTT	16	TRBV5-1	many	.	TRBJ2-3
CASSLLGLAGEETQYF	TGTGCCAGCAGCCTTTTGGGACTAGCGGGGGAAGAGACCCAGTACTTC	16	TRBV7-3	.	TRBD2	TRBJ2-5
CASSLAHNQPQHF	TGTGCCAGCAGCTTAGCGCACAATCAGCCCCAGCATTTT	13	TRBV7-2	.	.	TRBJ1-5
CASSLLGPLRNYGYTF	TGTGCCAGCAGCTTATTGGGGCCTCTCCGGAACTATGGCTACACCTTC	16	TRBV13	few	.	TRBJ1-2
CATSGEGPGNQPQHF	TGTGCCACCAGTGGGGAGGGACCCGGCAATCAGCCCCAGCATTTT	15	TRBV24-1	many	.	TRBJ1-5
CASSLTSKSSYNEQFF	TGCGCCAGCAGCTTGACGTCCAAGAGCTCCTACAATGAGCAGTTCTTC	16	TRBV5-1	.	.	TRBJ2-1
CASGFTAGTLGYEQYF	TGTGCTAGTGGTTTCACCGCCGGGACGTTAGGATACGAGCAGTACTTC	16	TRBV12-5	many	.	TRBJ2-7
CASSAGTPTNEKLFF	TGCGCCAGCAGCGCCGGGACGCCAACTAATGAAAAACTGTTTTTT	15	TRBV5-1	medium-sized	.	TRBJ1-4
CASSYQGPYNEQFF	TGTGCCAGCAGCTATCAGGGGCCCTACAATGAGCAGTTCTTC	14	TRBV7-2	many	.	TRBJ2-1
CASSLRQGIGNGYTF	TGCGCCAGCAGCTTAAGACAGGGTATCGGAAATGGCTACACCTTC	15	TRBV4-3	many	TRBD1	TRBJ1-2
CASGGLRETQYF	TGCGCCAGCGGGGGGCTTCGAGAGACCCAGTACTTC	12	TRBV5-1	many	.	TRBJ2-5
CASSYRDRAYEQYF	TGCGCCAGCAGCTACCGGGACAGGGCGTACGAGCAGTACTTC	14	TRBV5-1	many	TRBD1	TRBJ2-7
CASSSPPPWTHASTDTQYF	TGTGCCAGCAGTTCCCCTCCACCCTGGACGCACGCTAGCACAGATACGCAGTATTTT	19	TRBV12-3/TRBV12-4	many	.	TRBJ2-3
CSARLDRTNQPQHF	TGCAGTGCTAGGCTGGACAGAACTAATCAGCCCCAGCATTTT	14	TRBV20-1	many	.	TRBJ1-5
CASTENTGELFF	TGTGCCAGCACAGAGAACACCGGGGAGCTGTTTTTT	12	TRBV12-3/TRBV12-4	many	.	TRBJ2-2
CASSKGQGGSPLHF	TGTGCCAGCAGTAAGGGACAAGGGGGATCACCCCTCCACTTT	14	TRBV27	many	.	TRBJ1-6
CSVGQGPHNEQFF	TGCAGCGTTGGTCAGGGACCACACAATGAGCAGTTCTTC	13	TRBV29-1	many	.	TRBJ2-1
CASSLGGQGNEKLFF	TGTGCCAGCAGCTTAGGGGGGCAGGGTAATGAAAAACTGTTTTTT	15	TRBV7-2	.	.	TRBJ1-4
CASSSGTSGGSSTDTQYF	TGCGCCAGCAGCTCCGGGACTAGCGGGGGTTCTAGCACAGATACGCAGTATTTT	18	TRBV5-1	.	TRBD2	TRBJ2-3
CASSLGRDRGVSPLHF	TGCGCCAGCAGCTTAGGCCGGGACAGGGGTGTTTCACCCCTCCACTTT	16	TRBV5-1	many	TRBD1	TRBJ1-6
CASSEGLSTDTQYF	TGTGCCAGCAGCGAAGGACTTTCAACAGATACGCAGTATTTT	14	TRBV5-4	many	.	TRBJ2-3
CSARPGLGTDTQYF	TGCAGTGCTAGACCAGGCCTTGGCACAGATACGCAGTATTTT	14	TRBV20-1	many	.	TRBJ2-3
CASSLEAAFADTQYF	TGCGCCAGCAGCTTGGAGGCAGCGTTCGCAGATACGCAGTATTTT	15	TRBV5-1	many	.	TRBJ2-3
CASSYFGTGGNEQFF	TGTGCCAGCAGTTACTTTGGGACAGGGGGTAATGAGCAGTTCTTC	15	TRBV6-5	many	TRBD1	TRBJ2-1
CASSVPDRFNSPLHF	TGTGCCAGCAGTGTCCCGGACAGATTTAATTCACCCCTCCACTTT	15	TRBV2	many	.	TRBJ1-6
CATSDPGLPSGNEQFF	TGTGCCACCAGTGATCCGGGACTCCCTTCCGGCAATGAGCAGTTCTTC	16	TRBV24-1	many	.	TRBJ2-1
CASSGQDRGRLDTEAFF	TGTGCCAGCAGCGGACAGGACAGGGGGCGCCTGGACACTGAAGCTTTCTTT	17	TRBV7-2	few	TRBD1	TRBJ1-1
CSARARRGNTEAFF	TGCAGTGCTAGAGCCCGCAGGGGGAACACTGAAGCTTTCTTT	14	TRBV20-1	many	.	TRBJ1-1
CASSSWTTLRDTQYF	TGTGCCAGCAGTTCATGGACTACACTCAGAGATACGCAGTATTTT	15	TRBV6-2/TRBV6-3	many	.	TRBJ2-3
CASSFGETQYF	TGCGCCAGCAGCTTTGGGGAGACCCAGTACTTC	11	TRBV5-1	medium-sized	.	TRBJ2-5
CASSSAETGNYGYTF	TGTGCCAGCAGTAGCGCCGAGACAGGGAATTATGGCTACACCTTC	15	TRBV6-1	many	TRBD1	TRBJ1-2
CASSPPSAIDNEQFF	TGTGCCAGCAGTCCTCCTAGCGCTATTGACAATGAGCAGTTCTTC	15	TRBV12-3/TRBV12-4	many	.	TRBJ2-1
CASSPGTVFYGYTF	TGTGCCAGCAGCCCCGGGACAGTGTTCTATGGCTACACCTTC	14	TRBV3-1	many	TRBD1	TRBJ1-2
CASRYSSGGETQYF	TGTGCCAGCAGATATAGTAGTGGCGGGGAGACCCAGTACTTC	14	TRBV12-3/TRBV12-4	.	.	TRBJ2-5
CASSEMELSGNTIYF	TGTGCCAGCAGTGAAATGGAGCTCTCTGGAAACACCATATATTTT	15	TRBV6-1	few	.	TRBJ1-3
CSATPQGNTEAFF	TGCAGTGCTACTCCACAGGGGAACACTGAAGCTTTCTTT	13	TRBV20-1	many	.	TRBJ1-1
CASSFQGPDTQYF	TGTGCCAGCAGTTTTCAGGGCCCAGATACGCAGTATTTT	13	TRBV12-3/TRBV12-4	many	.	TRBJ2-3
CASSPKGEQFF	TGTGCCAGCAGCCCGAAGGGGGAGCAGTTCTTC	11	TRBV12-3/TRBV12-4	many	.	TRBJ2-1
CASSGAVFSSYNEQFF	TGTGCCAGCAGCGGAGCGGTTTTTAGCTCCTACAATGAGCAGTTCTTC	16	TRBV7-9	few	.	TRBJ2-1
CASSLASYSTDTQYF	TGCGCCAGCAGCTTGGCTTCGTATAGCACAGATACGCAGTATTTT	15	TRBV5-1	many	.	TRBJ2-3
CASSLMGTDTQYF	TGTGCCAGCAGCTTGATGGGCACAGATACGCAGTATTTT	13	TRBV7-9	.	.	TRBJ2-3
CASSYADLNQPQHF	TGTGCCAGCAGTTACGCGGATTTGAATCAGCCCCAGCATTTT	14	TRBV6-2/TRBV6-3	many	.	TRBJ1-5
CSAKRTGGDPNYGYTF	TGCAGTGCTAAAAGGACAGGGGGCGACCCTAACTATGGCTACACCTTC	16	TRBV20-1	many	TRBD1	TRBJ1-2